One sample yielded the 28 T cell receptor beta chains listed below, sequenced in a study of blood T cells in healthy people across ages. The authors ran a second PCR of 7 to 11 cycles using a sample-barcoded 5' primer and a J-beta primer mix. TCRdb reprocessed the 5' RACE reads via MiXCR and lists one record per CDR3 protein. The sample lists 800,000 to 950,000 distinct CDR3 sequences; 25% to 35% were seen once. Separately, the same data were catalogued under a study of T cells of mothers and their children.

The source material was blood. The source of these receptors is a woman aged 40 to 50 in good health.

Comments on this clonotype: A read error may explain this, as a much larger clone is one base away. The J gene is TRBJ2-7, the V gene TRBV30, with 9 bases fitting TRBD2. CDR1 GTSNPN and CDR2 SVGIG come from the germline V gene (reference sequence). CDR3 length equals 15 residues. V was pared by 2 bases and J by 3 bases, with 8 bases of the junction left unmatched. CDR3 sequence: CAWSHGAGGSYEQYF. DNA for the CDR3: TGTGCCTGGAGTCATGGAGCGGGGGGTAGCTACGAGCAGTACTTC.

The chain employs TRBV20-1 and TRBJ2-3; either TRBD1 or TRBD2 may fit D (5 bases each). The CDR3 totals 15 residues. CDR1 and CDR2 (germline): DFQATT, SNEGSKA (reference sequence). Trimming stripped 0 bases from V and 0 bases from J, with 10 bases between. DNA of the CDR3: TGCAGTGCTAGAGAGGGGCGGGCTAGCACAGATACGCAGTATTTT. Residues: CSAREGRASTDTQYF.

At least ten counts were recorded for this clonotype. The V call is TRBV7-9, the J call TRBJ2-3; D gene uncertain. The CDR3 sequence is 15 residues long. CDR1 is SEHNR, CDR2 FQNEAQ, per germline (reference sequence). V was cut by 7 bases and J by 1 base, with 15 bases left in between. CDR3 residues: CASNQDRRGTDTQYF. In DNA form, the CDR3 reads TGTGCCAGCAACCAAGACCGACGTGGCACAGATACGCAGTATTTT.

Notes on this clonotype: As the CDR3 is not closed by the conserved phenylalanine or tryptophan, this likely results from a read error. This chain joins TRBV7-9 and TRBJ2-7; D gene uncertain. Trimming took off 5 bases at V and 4 bases at J, with 12 bases between the two ends. This CDR3 spans 13 amino acids. The germline CDR1 and CDR2 sequences are SEHNR and FQNEAQ (reference sequence). CDR3 sequence: CASSPAELYEQYI. The CDR3, as DNA: TGTGCCAGCAGCCCCGCGGAGTTATACGAGCAGTACATC.

This clonotype was seen many times. V is TRBV18 and J is TRBJ1-2; the D is unclear. V shed 0 bases and J shed 6 bases, with 8 bases lying between them. The CDR3 loop spans 13 amino acids. Looked up from germline, CDR1 is KGHSH and CDR2 is LQKENI. For the CDR3, the DNA is TGTGCCAGCTCACCACCGTATGGGGATGGCTACACCTTC. It yields the protein CASSPPYGDGYTF.

The rearrangement links TRBV20-1 to TRBJ1-1, with 7 bases matching TRBD1. The CDR3 is 14 amino acids. The germline gives CDR1 DFQATT, CDR2 SNEGSKA (reference sequence). J lost 4 bases, V lost 0 bases, and 5 bases had no gene match. This CDR3 reads CSARDPRGITEAFF. In nucleotides, the CDR3 is TGCAGTGCTAGAGATCCCAGGGGGATCACTGAAGCTTTCTTT.

This clonotype was found many times. The J gene is TRBJ2-3, the V gene TRBV9; TRBD2 aligns across 11 bases. Germline CDR1 SGDLS, CDR2 YYNGEE. V was clipped by 4 bases and J by 1 base; unmatched bases: 8. The length of the CDR3 is 17 residues. Written as DNA, the CDR3 is TGTGCCAGCAGCCCCAGAGGGACTAGCGGTGGCACAGATACGCAGTATTTT. This sequence encodes CASSPRGTSGGTDTQYF.

The V and J genes are TRBV6-6 and TRBJ1-2, with a weak D call TRBD1 (5 bases). This CDR3 is built from 12 residues. Germline CDR1 is MNHNY and CDR2 is SVGAGI (reference sequence). V lost 8 bases and J lost 4, with 11 bases in between. CDR3 DNA: TGTGCCAGCGGCAGGGAGACCTATGGCTACACCTTC. Protein: CASGRETYGYTF.

This clonotype was picked up many times. The V gene is TRBV3-1, the J gene TRBJ2-3; the match to TRBD2 covers 14 bases. V shed 5 bases and J 1 base; nucleotides not matched to a gene: 11. Per germline, CDR1 LGHDT and CDR2 YNNKEL (reference sequence). The CDR3 is 19 residues long. CDR3 protein: CASSWTSGGTTGGTDTQYF. The CDR3 DNA follows: TGTGCCAGCAGCTGGACTAGCGGGGGGACGACTGGCGGCACAGATACGCAGTATTTT.

This clonotype was picked up a small number of times. The chain is built from TRBV6-5 and TRBJ1-2; D is unclear. Deletions cut 0 bases from V and 12 bases from J, with 38 bases between. Germline V gene lookup returns CDR1 MNHEY and CDR2 SVGAGI. CDR3 length: 21 amino acids. Written as DNA, the CDR3 is TGTGCCAGCAGTTACTCTCGGAGGAGTACTATTCGCTTTCGTCACTCGCCACGCCACACCTTC. This codes for CASSYSRRSTIRFRHSPRHTF.

CDR3 nucleotides: TGTGCCAGCAGCCCGCTGCTGGCGGGTTACGAGCAGTACTTC. The encoded protein is CASSPLLAGYEQYF. The chain carries TRBV7-2 and TRBJ2-7; tentative D call: TRBD2 (5 bases). Germline-derived CDR1 and CDR2 are SGHTA and FQGNSA. V was pared by 5 bases and J by 4 bases, with 15 bases between. The CDR3 loop spans 14 amino acids.

Comments on this clonotype: One junction end disagrees with the germline gene, perhaps due to a read error. The chain carries TRBV18 and TRBJ2-7, with 9 bases lining up with TRBD2. There are 15 residues in the CDR3. CDR1 and CDR2 from the germline V gene are KGHSH and LQKENI. The CDR3 DNA is TGCGCCAGCCCTCGCGGCGGGGGGGATGTCATCGAGCAGTACTTC. Its translation is CASPRGGGDVIEQYF.

The V gene is TRBV13, the J gene TRBJ2-2; D call uncertain. CDR1 and CDR2 (germline): PRHDT, FYEKMQ (reference sequence). The CDR3 covers 17 residues. V lost 0 bases and J lost 8, with 19 bases in between. The CDR3 coding sequence is TGTGCCAGCAGCTTAGGGGCCCGACGCTGGGTTGCTGGGGAGCTGTTTTTT. Translating gives CASSLGARRWVAGELFF.

The gene calls are TRBV20-1 and TRBJ2-1, with D possibly TRBD1 on 6 matching bases. The CDR3 is 13 residues long. V lost 5 bases and J lost 10, with 18 bases in between. In germline, CDR1 is DFQATT, CDR2 SNEGSKA (reference sequence). The CDR3 DNA follows: TGCAGTGCTGCCCCGGGACAACCTTCGGAGCAGTTCTTC. This translates into CSAAPGQPSEQFF.

The J gene is TRBJ1-5, the V gene TRBV3-1, with a possible D match to TRBD1 (6 bases). This CDR3 region has 16 residues. V shed 4 bases and J shed 1 base, with 14 bases lying between them. Germline lookup yields CDR1 LGHDT and CDR2 YNNKEL (reference sequence). CDR3 sequence: CASSPEGGVSNQPQHF. The CDR3 DNA reads as TGTGCCAGCAGCCCCGAGGGGGGGGTAAGCAATCAGCCCCAGCATTTT.

The chain combines TRBV7-3 with TRBJ2-5; tentative D call: TRBD2 (7 bases). Germline values: CDR1 SGHTA, CDR2 FQGTGA. This CDR3 region has 16 residues. V lost 2 bases and J lost 1, with 14 bases in between. The CDR3 DNA follows: TGTGCCAGCAGCTTAGAGGGGCGGGGGCTCCAAGAGACCCAGTACTTC. Residues: CASSLEGRGLQETQYF. The entire variable domain, with the rest obtained from reference TRBV7-3 and TRBJ2-5, is as follows: GAGVSQTPSNKVTEKGKYVELRCDPISGHTALYWYRQSLGQGPEFLIYFQGTGAADDSGLPNDRFFAVRPEGSVSTLKIQRTERGDSAVYLCASSLEGRGLQETQYFGPGTRLLVL.

The gene calls are TRBV4-3 and TRBJ2-7; a weak D match, TRBD1 (6 bases). This CDR3 comprises 14 residues. V lost 1 base, J lost 3 bases, and 10 bases lay in between. The germline CDR1 and CDR2 sequences are LGHNA and YSLEER. This CDR3 reads CASSQGGGNYEQYF. CDR3 DNA: TGCGCCAGCAGCCAAGGAGGGGGAAACTACGAGCAGTACTTC.

As concerns this clonotype: Since a much larger clone is just one base distant, this may be a read error. The CDR3 DNA reads as TGTGCCAGCAGCTCGGCAGGGGCGGGAAACACCATATATTTT. It specifies CASSSAGAGNTIYF. The chain has TRBV7-8 and TRBJ1-3, with D maybe TRBD1 (6 bases). This CDR3 comprises 14 residues. In germline, CDR1 is SGHVS, CDR2 FQNEAQ. V dropped 4 bases and J dropped 4 bases, with 11 bases sitting between them. Based on the CDR3 plus reference TRBV7-8 and TRBJ1-3, the full variable domain is GAGVSQSPRYKVAKRGQDVALRCDPISGHVSLFWYQQALGQGPEFLTYFQNEAQLDKSGLPSDRFFAERPEGSVSTLKIQRTQQEDSAVYLCASSSAGAGNTIYFGEGSWLTVV.

CDR3 DNA: TGCAGTGCTAGAGACCCCGGGACCAAAGAGACCCAGTACTTC. Translating it yields CSARDPGTKETQYF. This sequence joins TRBV20-1 and TRBJ2-5; the D call may be TRBD1 or TRBD2 (5 bases each). CDR3 size: 14 residues. Per the germline V gene, CDR1 is DFQATT and CDR2 is SNEGSKA (reference sequence). Trimming took 0 bases from V and 3 from J, leaving 11 bases between them.

As to this clonotype: Just one base apart from a much larger clone, this may be a read error. V is TRBV4-1 and J is TRBJ2-7; TRBD1 or TRBD2 may be the D gene (5 bases each). The CDR3 consists of 14 residues. Between the trimmed V and J ends, which lost 3 bases and 6 bases, there was a span of 15 bases. The V gene's germline CDR1 is MGHRA and CDR2 YSYEKL. The CDR3 region has the DNA TGCGCCAGCAGCCACCGGGACGCAACCTGCGAGCAGTACTTC. Encoded protein: CASSHRDATCEQYF.

The J gene is TRBJ2-5, the V gene TRBV10-1; D perhaps matches TRBD1 (5 bases). CDR1 and CDR2 from the germline V gene are WNHNN and SYGVQD (reference sequence). This CDR3 has 15 amino acids. V lost 1 base and J 2 bases, leaving 11 bases between the germline ends. In DNA form, the CDR3 reads TGCGCCAGCAGTGAGTGGTTGGGGCCTCAAGAGACCCAGTACTTC. As protein: CASSEWLGPQETQYF.

The genes are TRBV20-1 and TRBJ2-3; D is uncertain. Germline V gene lookup returns CDR1 DFQATT and CDR2 SNEGSKA (reference sequence). V lost 5 bases and J lost 3, with 21 bases in between. The length of the CDR3 is 16 residues. The CDR3 region is CSAHPLVEARTDTQYF. CDR3 DNA: TGCAGTGCTCACCCCCTAGTGGAAGCAAGGACAGATACGCAGTATTTT.

This clonotype was detected ten times or more. Here the CDR3 reads CATSDATGPYGYTF. DNA of the CDR3: TGTGCCACCAGTGATGCGACGGGCCCCTATGGCTACACCTTC. The genes are TRBV24-1 and TRBJ1-2; D ambiguous. CDR1 is KGHDR, CDR2 SFDVKD, per germline. The CDR3 runs 14 residues. The V and J ends lost 3 bases and 4 bases respectively, with 11 bases between them.

In this sample, this clonotype turned up many times. The gene calls are TRBV12-3 or TRBV12-4 and TRBJ2-1; TRBD1 matches at 8 bases. Trimming removed 6 bases from V and 4 bases from J; junction bases left unmatched: 8. The CDR3 has 15 amino acids. CDR3 nucleotides: TGTGCCAGCAGACATGGACAGGGTCCGTACAATGAGCAGTTCTTC. Translation: CASRHGQGPYNEQFF.

This clonotype was counted at least ten times. The genes are TRBV25-1 and TRBJ2-6; weak D call: TRBD1 (6 bases). CDR1 and CDR2 from the germline V gene are MGHDK and SYGVNS. The CDR3 is made up of 16 amino acids. V was cut by 4 bases and J by 0 bases, with 10 bases left in between. This CDR3 reads CASSATGNSGANVLTF. The CDR3 nucleotides read TGTGCCAGCAGTGCTACAGGGAACTCTGGGGCCAACGTCCTGACTTTC.

This clonotype was counted between two and nine times. V gene TRBV11-2 combines with J gene TRBJ2-6; no clear D gene. CDR3 length: 16 residues. V dropped 2 bases and J dropped 2 bases, with 10 bases sitting between them. CDR1 and CDR2 from the germline V gene are SGHAT and FQNNGV. CDR3 loop: CASSLLRPTGANVLTF. DNA of the CDR3: TGTGCCAGCAGCTTATTGCGGCCTACTGGGGCCAACGTCCTGACTTTC.

This clonotype was counted between two and nine times. The chain recombines TRBV20-1 with TRBJ1-5, with D perhaps matching TRBD1 (5 bases). CDR1 is DFQATT, CDR2 SNEGSKA, per germline (reference sequence). The V end was cut by 3 bases, the J end by 3 bases, with 15 bases between. This CDR3 has 15 residues. Written as DNA, the CDR3 is TGCAGTGCTAGCCTCAATCGGGGGGTCAATCAGCCCCAGCATTTT. Residues: CSASLNRGVNQPQHF.

This sequence joins TRBV7-2 and TRBJ1-1, with 7 bases fitting TRBD1. J was trimmed by 7 bases and V by 4 bases; bases with no gene match: 12. CDR1 is SGHTA, CDR2 FQGNSA, per germline. This CDR3 spans 15 amino acids. The CDR3 DNA reads TGTGCCAGCAGCTCTCCCATGACAGGGCGAGGTGAAGCTTTCTTT. Protein product: CASSSPMTGRGEAFF.